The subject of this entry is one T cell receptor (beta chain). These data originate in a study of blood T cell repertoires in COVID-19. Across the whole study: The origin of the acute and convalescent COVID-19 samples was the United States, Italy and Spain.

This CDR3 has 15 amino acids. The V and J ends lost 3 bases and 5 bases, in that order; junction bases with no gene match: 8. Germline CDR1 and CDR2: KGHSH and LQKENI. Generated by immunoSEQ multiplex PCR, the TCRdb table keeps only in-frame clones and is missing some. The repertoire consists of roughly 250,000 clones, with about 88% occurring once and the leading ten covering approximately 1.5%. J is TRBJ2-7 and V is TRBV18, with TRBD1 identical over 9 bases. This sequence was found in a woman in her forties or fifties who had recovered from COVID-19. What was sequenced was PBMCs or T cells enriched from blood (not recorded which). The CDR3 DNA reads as TGTGCCAGCTCACCGGCGACAGGGGGTCAAGACGAGCAGTACTTC. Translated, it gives CASSPATGGQDEQYF.